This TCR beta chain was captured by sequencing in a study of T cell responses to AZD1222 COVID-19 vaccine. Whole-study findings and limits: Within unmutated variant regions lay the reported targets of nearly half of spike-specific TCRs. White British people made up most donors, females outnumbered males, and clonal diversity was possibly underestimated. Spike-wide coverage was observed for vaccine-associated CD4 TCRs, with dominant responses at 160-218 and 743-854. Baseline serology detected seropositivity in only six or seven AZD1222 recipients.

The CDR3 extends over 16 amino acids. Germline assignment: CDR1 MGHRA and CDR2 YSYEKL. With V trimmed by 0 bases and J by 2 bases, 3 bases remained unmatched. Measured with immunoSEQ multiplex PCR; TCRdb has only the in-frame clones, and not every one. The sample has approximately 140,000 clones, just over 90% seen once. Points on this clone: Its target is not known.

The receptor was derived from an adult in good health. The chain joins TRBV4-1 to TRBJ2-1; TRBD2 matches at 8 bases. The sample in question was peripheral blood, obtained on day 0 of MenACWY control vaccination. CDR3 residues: CASSQEPAGAYNEQFF. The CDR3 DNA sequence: TGCGCCAGCAGCCAAGAGCCAGCGGGAGCCTACAATGAGCAGTTCTTC.